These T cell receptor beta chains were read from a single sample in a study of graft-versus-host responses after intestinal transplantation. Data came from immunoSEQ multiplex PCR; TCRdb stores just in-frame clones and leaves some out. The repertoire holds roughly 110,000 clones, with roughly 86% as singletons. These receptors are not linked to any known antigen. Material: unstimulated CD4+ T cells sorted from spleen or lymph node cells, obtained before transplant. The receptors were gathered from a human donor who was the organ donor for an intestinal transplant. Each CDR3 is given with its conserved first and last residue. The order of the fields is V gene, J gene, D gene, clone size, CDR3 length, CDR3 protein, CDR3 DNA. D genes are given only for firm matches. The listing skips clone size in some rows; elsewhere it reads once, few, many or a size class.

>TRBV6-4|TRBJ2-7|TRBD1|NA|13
CASTGTGGYEQYF
TGTGCCAGCACCGGGACAGGTGGGTACGAGCAGTACTTC
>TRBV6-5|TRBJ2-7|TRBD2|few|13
CASIQAGGAKQYF
TGTGCCAGCATACAAGCGGGGGGGGCAAAACAGTACTTC
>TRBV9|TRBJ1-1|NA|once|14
CASSVDLRDTEAFF
TGTGCCAGCAGCGTAGACCTAAGGGACACTGAAGCTTTCTTT
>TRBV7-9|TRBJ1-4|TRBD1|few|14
CASSPGQGNEKLFF
TGTGCCAGCAGCCCGGGACAGGGAAATGAAAAACTGTTTTTT
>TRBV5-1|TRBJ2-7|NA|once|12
CASSLDQNEQYF
TGCGCCAGCAGCTTGGACCAGAACGAGCAGTACTTC
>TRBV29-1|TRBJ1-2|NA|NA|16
CSVEGGKGLGNYGYTF
TGCAGCGTTGAAGGAGGGAAAGGGCTCGGCAACTATGGCTACACCTTC
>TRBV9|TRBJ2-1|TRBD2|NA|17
CASSVAGSGGALNEQFF
TGTGCCAGCAGCGTAGCGGGTAGCGGGGGGGCGTTGAATGAGCAGTTCTTC
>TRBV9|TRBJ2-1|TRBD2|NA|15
CASSERLAGYNEQFF
TGTGCCAGCAGCGAGCGACTAGCGGGATACAATGAGCAGTTCTTC
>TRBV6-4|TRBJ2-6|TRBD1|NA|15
CASRDREAGANVLTF
TGTGCCAGCCGGGACAGGGAGGCTGGGGCCAACGTCCTGACTTTC
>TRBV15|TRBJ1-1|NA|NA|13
CATRWGPNTEAFF
TGTGCCACCCGATGGGGGCCGAACACTGAAGCTTTCTTT